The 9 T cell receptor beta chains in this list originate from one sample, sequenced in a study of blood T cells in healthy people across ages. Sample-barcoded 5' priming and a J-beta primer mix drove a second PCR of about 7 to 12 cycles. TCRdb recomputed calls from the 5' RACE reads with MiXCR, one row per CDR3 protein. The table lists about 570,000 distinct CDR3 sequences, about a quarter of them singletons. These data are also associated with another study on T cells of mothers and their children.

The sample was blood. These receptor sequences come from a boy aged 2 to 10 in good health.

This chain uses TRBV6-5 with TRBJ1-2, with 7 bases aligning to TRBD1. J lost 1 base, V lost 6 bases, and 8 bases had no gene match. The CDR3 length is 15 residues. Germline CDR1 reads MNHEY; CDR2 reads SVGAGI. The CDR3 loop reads CASSRGTAHNYGYTF. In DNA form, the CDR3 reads TGTGCCAGCAGCCGAGGGACAGCCCATAACTATGGCTACACCTTC.

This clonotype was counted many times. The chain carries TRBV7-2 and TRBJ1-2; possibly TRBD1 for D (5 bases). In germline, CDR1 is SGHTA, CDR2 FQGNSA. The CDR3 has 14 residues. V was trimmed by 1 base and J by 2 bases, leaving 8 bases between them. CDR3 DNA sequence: TGTGCCAGCAGCTTAGGGGGCTCGAACTATGGCTACACCTTC. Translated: CASSLGGSNYGYTF.

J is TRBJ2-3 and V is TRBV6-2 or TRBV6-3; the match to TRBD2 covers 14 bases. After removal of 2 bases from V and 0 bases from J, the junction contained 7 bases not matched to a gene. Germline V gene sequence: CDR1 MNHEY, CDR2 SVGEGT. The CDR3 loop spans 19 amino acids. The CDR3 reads CASSYGGTSGGPSTDTQYF. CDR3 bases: TGTGCCAGCAGTTACGGCGGGACTAGCGGGGGACCTAGCACAGATACGCAGTATTTT.

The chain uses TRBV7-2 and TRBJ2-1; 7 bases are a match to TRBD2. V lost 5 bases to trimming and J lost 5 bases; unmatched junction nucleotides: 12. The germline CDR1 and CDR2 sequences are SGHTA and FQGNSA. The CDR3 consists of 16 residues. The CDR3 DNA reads TGTGCCAGCAGCCCCCACTGGGGGAGGGCCGACAATGAGCAGTTCTTC. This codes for CASSPHWGRADNEQFF.

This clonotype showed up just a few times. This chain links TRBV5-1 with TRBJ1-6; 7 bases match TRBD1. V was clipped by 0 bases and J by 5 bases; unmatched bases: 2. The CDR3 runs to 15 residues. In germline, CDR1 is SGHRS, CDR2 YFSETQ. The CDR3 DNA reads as TGCGCCAGCAGCTTGGAGACAGGGAATAATTCACCCCTCCACTTT. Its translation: CASSLETGNNSPLHF.

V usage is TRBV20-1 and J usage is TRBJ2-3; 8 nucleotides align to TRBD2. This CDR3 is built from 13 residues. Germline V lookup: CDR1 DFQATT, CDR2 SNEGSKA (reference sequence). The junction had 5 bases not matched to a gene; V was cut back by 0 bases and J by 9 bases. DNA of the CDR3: TGCAGTGCTAGAGATTATCGGGAGGGGACGCAGTATTTT. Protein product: CSARDYREGTQYF.

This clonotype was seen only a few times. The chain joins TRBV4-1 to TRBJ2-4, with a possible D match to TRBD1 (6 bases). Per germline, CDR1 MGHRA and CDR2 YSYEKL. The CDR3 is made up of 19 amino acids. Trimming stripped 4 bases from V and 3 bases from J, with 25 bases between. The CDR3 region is CASSPPLRFLDSNKNIQYF. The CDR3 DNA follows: TGCGCCAGCAGCCCCCCCCTACGTTTTTTGGACAGCAACAAAAACATTCAGTACTTC.

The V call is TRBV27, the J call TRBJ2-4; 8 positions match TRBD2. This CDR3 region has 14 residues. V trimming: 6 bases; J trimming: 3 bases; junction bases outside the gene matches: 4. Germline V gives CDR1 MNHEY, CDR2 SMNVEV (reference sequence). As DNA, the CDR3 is TGTGCCAGCAGGGCGGGAGGAGGCAAAAACATTCAGTACTTC. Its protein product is CASRAGGGKNIQYF.

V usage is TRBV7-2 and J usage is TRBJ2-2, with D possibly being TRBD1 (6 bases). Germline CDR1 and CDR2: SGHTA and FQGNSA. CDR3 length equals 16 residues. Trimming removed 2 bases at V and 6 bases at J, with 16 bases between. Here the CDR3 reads CASSLSLSGVAGELFF. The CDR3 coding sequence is TGTGCCAGCAGCTTAAGTTTGTCAGGGGTCGCCGGGGAGCTGTTTTTT.